The clone carrying this TCR beta chain was detected only a few times. Its cognate antigen is unknown. Trimming removed 3 bases from V and 4 bases from J; junction bases left unmatched: 8. The CDR3 has 16 amino acids. Germline V CDR1 and CDR2: LGHDT, YNNKEL (reference sequence). The authors made TCR cDNA by 5'RACE template switching, adding a universal primer site and UMIs. TCRdb used MiXCR to reprocess the 5' RACE reads, holding one entry per CDR3 protein. The profile shows some 670,000 distinct CDR3 sequences, roughly 12% of them singletons. This sample is part of a study of T cells after yellow fever vaccination. Study-level points and caveats: Clones from primary vaccination mostly reappeared after the booster (about 97% CD4, just over 85% CD8). Sorted repertoires could include abundant contaminating clonotypes from bulk cells.

The rearrangement links TRBV3-1 to TRBJ1-4; TRBD1 matches at 7 bases. The source was PBMCs, collected on the day of the yellow fever booster vaccination. This receptor was obtained from a man between 25 and 39 years old who received the YFV17D yellow fever vaccine. This CDR3 is CASSQGYRGLNEKLFF. The CDR3 region has the DNA TGTGCCAGCAGCCAGGGATACAGGGGACTTAATGAAAAACTGTTTTTT.